The rows below give T cell receptor beta chains drawn from one sample of a study of blood T cell repertoires in COVID-19. The method was immunoSEQ multiplex PCR; TCRdb's version includes in-frame clones alone and lacks a portion of them. Among roughly 190,000 clones, around 90% were seen once, and the ten largest hold 5% to 6.5%. Sequencing was carried out using peripheral blood. These receptors all come from a middle-aged man with active or convalescent COVID-19. Both conserved end residues are part of each CDR3. A D gene is named only where the DNA matches it firmly. Clone size appears in some rows only: once, few, many, or a class for an expanded clone.

cdr3_aa cdr3_nt j_call d_call v_call clone_size
CASSHRPLQGRTEAFF TGTGCCAGCAGCCACCGACCCCTACAGGGGAGGACTGAAGCTTTCTTT TRBJ1-1 TRBD1 TRBV14 .
CASSYSVLGQNYGYTF TGTGCCAGCAGTTACTCAGTCCTCGGACAGAACTATGGCTACACCTTC TRBJ1-2 . TRBV6-5 .
CASSLIAGDYNEQFF TGTGCCAGCAGCCTAATAGCGGGGGACTACAATGAGCAGTTCTTC TRBJ2-1 TRBD2 TRBV7-2 .
CASSPPGSANYGYTF TGTGCCAGCTCACCACCGGGCTCAGCTAACTATGGCTACACCTTC TRBJ1-2 . TRBV18 .
CASSQGPGWGEPDTQYF TGTGCCAGCAGCCAAGGTCCGGGGTGGGGGGAACCAGATACGCAGTATTTT TRBJ2-3 . TRBV3-1/TRBV3-2 .
CASSLASSNQPQHF TGTGCCAGCAGCTTAGCGTCAAGCAATCAGCCCCAGCATTTT TRBJ1-5 . TRBV7-2 once
CASSPARTGLYEQYF TGCGCCAGCAGCCCAGCCCGGACAGGGCTCTACGAGCAGTACTTC TRBJ2-7 TRBD1 TRBV5-1 .
CASRAGSTGELFF TGTGCCAGCAGGGCAGGGTCTACCGGGGAGCTGTTTTTT TRBJ2-2 . TRBV28 .
CASSGGTAGNTIYF TGTGCCAGCAGCGGCGGGACAGCTGGAAACACCATATATTTT TRBJ1-3 TRBD1 TRBV27 .
CASSPGTILTDTQYF TGCGCCAGCAGCCCAGGGACTATTCTCACAGATACGCAGTATTTT TRBJ2-3 TRBD2 TRBV5-1 .
CASSLGGSGYTF TGCGCCAGCAGCTTGGGAGGTTCCGGCTACACCTTC TRBJ1-2 . TRBV5-1 .
CASSVTGTGSGYTF TGTGCCAGTAGTGTCACCGGGACAGGGAGTGGCTACACCTTC TRBJ1-2 TRBD1 TRBV19 .
CAWSTGLSTEAFF TGTGCCTGGAGTACAGGGTTATCCACTGAAGCTTTCTTT TRBJ1-1 . TRBV30 .
CASSVGSSPAKAQYF TGTGCCAGCAGCGTAGGCAGTAGCCCGGCGAAGGCCCAGTACTTC TRBJ2-5 . TRBV9 .
CASSKDRGTEAFF TGTGCCAGCAGCAAGGACAGAGGCACTGAAGCTTTCTTT TRBJ1-1 . TRBV6-5 .
CASSQVMVTKNIQYF TGTGCCAGCAGCCAGGTCATGGTAACCAAAAACATTCAGTACTTC TRBJ2-4 . TRBV5-6 .
CASRPSTAYSNQPQHF TGTGCCAGCAGACCTTCGACAGCGTATAGCAATCAGCCCCAGCATTTT TRBJ1-5 . TRBV27 .
CASSEQGVYEQYF TGTGCCAGCAGTGAGCAGGGGGTTTACGAGCAGTACTTC TRBJ2-7 TRBD1 TRBV6-1 once
CASSLRAGGHTDTQYF TGTGCCAGCAGCTTGCGAGCGGGGGGGCACACAGATACGCAGTATTTT TRBJ2-3 TRBD2 TRBV5-4 .
CASSEAPGQGGELFF TGTGCCAGCAGTGAAGCCCCGGGACAGGGAGGGGAACTGTTTTTT TRBJ1-4 TRBD1 TRBV2 .
CASSRTPGLAGHRPETQYF TGTGCCAGCTCTCGCACGCCGGGACTAGCGGGCCACCGTCCAGAGACCCAGTACTTC TRBJ2-5 TRBD2 TRBV2 .
CASSGDRGIYGYTF TGTGCCAGCAGTGGGGACAGGGGTATCTATGGCTACACCTTC TRBJ1-2 TRBD1 TRBV2 .
CASSQDGQGGYNEQFF TGCGCCAGCAGCCAAGATGGCCAAGGCGGCTACAATGAGCAGTTCTTC TRBJ2-1 . TRBV4-1 once
CASSLRSGTGRDTEAFF TGTGCCAGCAGCTTAAGAAGTGGGACAGGGAGGGACACTGAAGCTTTCTTT TRBJ1-1 TRBD1 TRBV7-3 .
CASSQRTGSTAYGYTF TGTGCCAGCAGCCAACGGACAGGGAGTACGGCCTATGGCTACACCTTC TRBJ1-2 TRBD1 TRBV14 .
CASSLGLLAGMVAHRGAVF TGCGCCAGCAGCCTTGGTCTTTTGGCGGGAATGGTAGCACACCGGGGAGCTGTTTTT TRBJ2-2 . TRBV4-1 .
CASRGDRVNTEAFF TGTGCCAGCAGGGGGGACAGAGTGAACACTGAAGCTTTCTTT TRBJ1-1 TRBD1 TRBV2 once
CSVAGRMNTEAFF TGCAGCGTCGCGGGACGGATGAACACTGAAGCTTTCTTT TRBJ1-1 . TRBV29-1 .
CASSERGGEGGELFF TGTGCCAGCAGTGAACGCGGGGGCGAGGGCGGGGAGCTGTTTTTT TRBJ2-2 . TRBV2 .
CASSSLRASGSFYEQYF TGTGCCAGCAGTTCCCTCCGAGCTAGCGGGAGTTTCTACGAGCAGTACTTC TRBJ2-7 TRBD2 TRBV28 .
CATKTGNGNQPQHF TGTGCCACCAAGACAGGGAACGGCAATCAGCCCCAGCATTTT TRBJ1-5 TRBD1 TRBV19 .
CASSLVPGGGRDTQYF TGTGCCAGCAGCTTGGTGCCGGGAGGAGGTCGGGATACGCAGTATTTT TRBJ2-3 TRBD2 TRBV5-4 .